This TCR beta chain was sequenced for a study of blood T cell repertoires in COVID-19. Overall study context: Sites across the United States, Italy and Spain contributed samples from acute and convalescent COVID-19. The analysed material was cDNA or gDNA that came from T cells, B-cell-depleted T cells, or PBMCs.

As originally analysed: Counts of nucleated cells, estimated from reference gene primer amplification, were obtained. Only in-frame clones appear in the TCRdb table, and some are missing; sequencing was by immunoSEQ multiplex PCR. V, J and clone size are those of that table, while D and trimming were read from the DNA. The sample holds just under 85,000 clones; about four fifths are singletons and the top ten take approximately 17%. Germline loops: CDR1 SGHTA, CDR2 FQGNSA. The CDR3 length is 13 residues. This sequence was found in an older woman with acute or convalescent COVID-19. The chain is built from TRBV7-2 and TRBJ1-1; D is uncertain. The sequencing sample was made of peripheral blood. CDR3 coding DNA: TGTGCTACTAAAGAAGGCGGGCGAACTGAAGCTTTCTTT. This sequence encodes CATKEGGRTEAFF.